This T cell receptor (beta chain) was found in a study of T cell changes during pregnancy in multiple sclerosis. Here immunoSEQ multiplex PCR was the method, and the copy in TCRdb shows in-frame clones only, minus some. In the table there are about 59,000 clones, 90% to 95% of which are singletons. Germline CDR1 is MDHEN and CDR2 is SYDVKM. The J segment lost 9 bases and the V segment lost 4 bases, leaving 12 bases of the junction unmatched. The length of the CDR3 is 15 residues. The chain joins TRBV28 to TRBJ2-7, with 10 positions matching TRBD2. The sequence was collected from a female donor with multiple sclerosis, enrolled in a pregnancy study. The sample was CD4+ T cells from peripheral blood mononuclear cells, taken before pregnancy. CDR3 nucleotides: TGTGCCAGCAGTTCCCCTAGCGGGAGAACTCTCGGGCAGTACTTC. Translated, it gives CASSSPSGRTLGQYF.